This T cell receptor beta chain appears in the sequencing data of a study of early T cells in non-severe SARS-CoV-2 infection. General study findings and limits: VDJdb matching favored anti-spike CD8 responses, missing private and CD4 specificities.

V was trimmed by 0 bases and J by 7 bases, leaving 11 bases between them. This CDR3 is built from 14 residues. From germline, CDR1 is MNHEY and CDR2 SMNVEV (reference sequence). This clonotype has a count of ten or more. Its antigen remains unknown. Tagging with unique molecular identifiers was applied to individual cDNA molecules. In TCRdb, the 5' RACE reads were re-called with MiXCR into one record per CDR3 protein. The sample records around 70,000 distinct CDR3 sequences, 11% being singletons. The receptor's source is an adult who was a healthcare worker with PCR-confirmed SARS-CoV-2 infection or an uninfected control (not recorded which). The chain carries TRBV27 and TRBJ2-3; D is possibly TRBD1 (6 bases). The sample consisted of whole blood. The CDR3 region has the DNA TGTGCCAGCAGTTTATCGATGGGGGCATATACGCAGTATTTT. Amino acid sequence: CASSLSMGAYTQYF.